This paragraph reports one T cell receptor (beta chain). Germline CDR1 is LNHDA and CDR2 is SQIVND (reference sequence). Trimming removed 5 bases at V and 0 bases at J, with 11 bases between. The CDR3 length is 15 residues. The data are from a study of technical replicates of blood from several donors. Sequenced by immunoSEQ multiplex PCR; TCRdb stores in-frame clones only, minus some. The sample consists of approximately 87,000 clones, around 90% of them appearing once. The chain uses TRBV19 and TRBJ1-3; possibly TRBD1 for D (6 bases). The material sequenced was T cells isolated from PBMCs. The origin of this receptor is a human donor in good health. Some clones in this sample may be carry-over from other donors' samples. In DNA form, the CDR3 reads TGTGCCAGTAGTGTTGGACAGAGCTCTGGAAACACCATATATTTT. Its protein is CASSVGQSSGNTIYF.